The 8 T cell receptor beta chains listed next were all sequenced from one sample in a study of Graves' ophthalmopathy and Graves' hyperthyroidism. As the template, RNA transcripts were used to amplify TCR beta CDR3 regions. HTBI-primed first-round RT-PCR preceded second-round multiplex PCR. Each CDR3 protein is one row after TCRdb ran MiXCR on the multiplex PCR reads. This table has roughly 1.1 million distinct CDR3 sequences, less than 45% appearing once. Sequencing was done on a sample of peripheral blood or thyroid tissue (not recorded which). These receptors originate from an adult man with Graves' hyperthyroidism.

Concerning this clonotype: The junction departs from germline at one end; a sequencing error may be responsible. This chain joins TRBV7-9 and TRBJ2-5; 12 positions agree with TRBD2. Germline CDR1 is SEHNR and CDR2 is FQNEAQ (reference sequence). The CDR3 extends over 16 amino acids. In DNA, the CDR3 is TGTGCCACCAGCCTGCGACTAGCGGGAGCTCAAGAGACCCAGTGCTTC. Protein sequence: CATSLRLAGAQETQCF.

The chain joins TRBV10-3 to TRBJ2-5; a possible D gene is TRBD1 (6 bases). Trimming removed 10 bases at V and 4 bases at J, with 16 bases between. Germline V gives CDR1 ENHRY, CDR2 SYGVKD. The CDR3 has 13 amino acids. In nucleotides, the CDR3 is TGTGCCAGCAGACAGGAACTTCGAGAGACCCAGTACTTC. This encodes CASRQELRETQYF.

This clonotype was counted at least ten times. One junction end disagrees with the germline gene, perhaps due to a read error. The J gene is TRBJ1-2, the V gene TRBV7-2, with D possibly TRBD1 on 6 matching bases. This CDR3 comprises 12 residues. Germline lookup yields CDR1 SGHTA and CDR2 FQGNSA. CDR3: CASSTLAAGAAF. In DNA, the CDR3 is TGTGCCAGCAGCACCCTCGCTGCAGGGGCCGCCTTC.

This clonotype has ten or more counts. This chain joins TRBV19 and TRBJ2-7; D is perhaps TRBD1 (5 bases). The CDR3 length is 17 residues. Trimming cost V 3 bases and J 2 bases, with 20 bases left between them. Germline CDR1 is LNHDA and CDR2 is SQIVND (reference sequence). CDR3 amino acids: CASSIDSDLSHPYEQYF. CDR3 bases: TGTGCCAGTAGTATCGACAGCGACCTCTCACATCCCTACGAGCAGTACTTC.

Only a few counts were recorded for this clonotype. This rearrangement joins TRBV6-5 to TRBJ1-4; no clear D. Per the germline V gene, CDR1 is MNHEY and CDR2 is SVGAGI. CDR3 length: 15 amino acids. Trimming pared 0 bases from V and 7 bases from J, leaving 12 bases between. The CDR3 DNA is TGTGCCAGCAGTTACTCACATTCGTCTGGTGAAAAACTGTTTTTT. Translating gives CASSYSHSSGEKLFF.

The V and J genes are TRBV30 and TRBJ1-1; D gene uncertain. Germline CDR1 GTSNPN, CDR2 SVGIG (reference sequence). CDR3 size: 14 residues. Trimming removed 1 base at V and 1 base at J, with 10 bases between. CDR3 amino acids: CAWSGEVTNTEAFF. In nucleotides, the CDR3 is TGTGCCTGGAGTGGGGAGGTGACGAACACTGAAGCTTTCTTT.

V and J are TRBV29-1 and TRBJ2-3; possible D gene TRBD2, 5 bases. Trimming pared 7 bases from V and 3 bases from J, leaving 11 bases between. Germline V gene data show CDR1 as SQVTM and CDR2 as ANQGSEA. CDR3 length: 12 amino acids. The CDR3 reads CSARRGTDTQYF. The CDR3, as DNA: TGCAGCGCCCGTCGAGGGACAGATACGCAGTATTTT.

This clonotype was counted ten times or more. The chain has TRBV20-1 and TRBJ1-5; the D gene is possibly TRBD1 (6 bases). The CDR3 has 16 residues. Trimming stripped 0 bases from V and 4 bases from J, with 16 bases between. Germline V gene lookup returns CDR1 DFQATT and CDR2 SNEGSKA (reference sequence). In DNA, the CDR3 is TGCAGTGCTAGAGATAGGGGGACCGGGAGGAATCAGCCCCAGCATTTT. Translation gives CSARDRGTGRNQPQHF.